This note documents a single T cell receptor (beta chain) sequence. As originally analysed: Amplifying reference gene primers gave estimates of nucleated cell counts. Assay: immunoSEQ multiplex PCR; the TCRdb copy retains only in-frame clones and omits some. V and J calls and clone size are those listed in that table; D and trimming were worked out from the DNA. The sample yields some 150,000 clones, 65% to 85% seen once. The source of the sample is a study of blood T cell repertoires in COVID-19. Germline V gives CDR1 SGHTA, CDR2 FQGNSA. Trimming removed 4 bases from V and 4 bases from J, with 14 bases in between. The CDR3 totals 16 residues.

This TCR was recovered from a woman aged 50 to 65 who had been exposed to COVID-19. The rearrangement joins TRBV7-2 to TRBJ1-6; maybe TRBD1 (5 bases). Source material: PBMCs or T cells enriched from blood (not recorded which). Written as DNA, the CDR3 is TGTGCCAGCAGCTCCTTGGGACTGTCTTATAATTCACCCCTCCACTTT. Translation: CASSSLGLSYNSPLHF. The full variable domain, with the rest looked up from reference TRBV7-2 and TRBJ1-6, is GAGVSQSPSNKVTEKGKDVELRCDPISGHTALYWYRQSLGQGLEFLIYFQGNSAPDKSGLPSDRFSAERTGGSVSTLTIQRTQQEDSAVYLCASSSLGLSYNSPLHFGNGTRLTVT.